This TCR beta chain stems from a study of CD4 T cells in relation to SARS-CoV-2 and coronaviruses. As for the study in general: Crossreactive spike epitopes shared across donors were mapped to their HLA restriction.

CD4+ T cells from unexposed donors were obtained before the COVID-19 pandemic (2011-2018). Naive and memory CD4+ T cell DNA was deep-sequenced without culture. The table came from immunoSEQ multiplex PCR; TCRdb's copy has only in-frame clones and leaves some out. The sample includes about 70,000 clones, 85% to 90% of them seen just once. The sequencing sample was made of memory CD4+ T cells from PBMCs. The sequence derives from a human donor in good health.

The CDR3 DNA reads as TGTGCCAGCAGCTTGGAGGCGACAGGGGAAGGCTACACCTTC. Encoded protein: CASSLEATGEGYTF. V usage is TRBV5-4 and J usage is TRBJ1-2; 8 bases map to TRBD1. Germline V gene lookup returns CDR1 SGHNT and CDR2 YYREEE (reference sequence). The CDR3 runs 14 residues. Trimming cost V 0 bases and J 8 bases; bases outside gene matches: 6.